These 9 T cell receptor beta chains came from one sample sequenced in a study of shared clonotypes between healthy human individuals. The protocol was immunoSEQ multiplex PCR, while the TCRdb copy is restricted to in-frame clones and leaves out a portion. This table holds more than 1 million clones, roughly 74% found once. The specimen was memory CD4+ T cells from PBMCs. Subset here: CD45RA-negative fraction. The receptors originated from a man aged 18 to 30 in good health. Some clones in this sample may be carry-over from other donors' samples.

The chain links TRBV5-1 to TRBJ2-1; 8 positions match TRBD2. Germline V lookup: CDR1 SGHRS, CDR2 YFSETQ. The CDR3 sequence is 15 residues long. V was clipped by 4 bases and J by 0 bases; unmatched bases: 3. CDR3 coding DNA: TGCGCCAGCAGCATAGCGGGGAGCTCCTACAATGAGCAGTTCTTC. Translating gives CASSIAGSSYNEQFF.

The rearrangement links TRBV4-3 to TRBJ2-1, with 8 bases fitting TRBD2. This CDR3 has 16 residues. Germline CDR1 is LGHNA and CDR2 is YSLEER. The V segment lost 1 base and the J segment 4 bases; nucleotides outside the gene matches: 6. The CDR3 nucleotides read TGCGCCAGCAGCCAAGTGTGGCGGGAGGTGTACAATGAGCAGTTCTTC. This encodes CASSQVWREVYNEQFF.

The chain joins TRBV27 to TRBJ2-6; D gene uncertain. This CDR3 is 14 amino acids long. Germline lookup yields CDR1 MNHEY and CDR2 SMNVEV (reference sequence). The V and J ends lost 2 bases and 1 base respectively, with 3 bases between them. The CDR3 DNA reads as TGTGCCAGCAGTTTACGTTCTGGGGCCAACGTCCTGACTTTC. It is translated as CASSLRSGANVLTF.

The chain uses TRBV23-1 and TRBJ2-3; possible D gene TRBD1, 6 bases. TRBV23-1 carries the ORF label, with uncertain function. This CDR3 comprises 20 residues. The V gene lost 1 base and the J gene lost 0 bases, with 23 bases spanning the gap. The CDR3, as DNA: TGCGCCAGCAGTCAATACCCCCCTGGGGGCAGGCGAGAAAGCACAGATACGCAGTATTTT. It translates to CASSQYPPGGRRESTDTQYF.

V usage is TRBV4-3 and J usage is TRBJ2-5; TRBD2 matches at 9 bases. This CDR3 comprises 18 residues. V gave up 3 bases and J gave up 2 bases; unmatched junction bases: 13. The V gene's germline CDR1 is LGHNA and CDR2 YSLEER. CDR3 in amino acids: CASSQEGGRGTLQETQYF. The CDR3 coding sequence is TGCGCCAGCAGCCAGGAGGGCGGGAGGGGGACCCTGCAAGAGACCCAGTACTTC.

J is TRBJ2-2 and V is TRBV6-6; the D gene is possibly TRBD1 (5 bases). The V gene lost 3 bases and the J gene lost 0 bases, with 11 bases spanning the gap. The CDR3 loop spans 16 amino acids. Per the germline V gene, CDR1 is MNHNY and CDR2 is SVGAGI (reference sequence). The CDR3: CASSYRQPSNTGELFF. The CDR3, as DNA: TGTGCCAGCAGTTATCGACAGCCCTCGAACACCGGGGAGCTGTTTTTT.

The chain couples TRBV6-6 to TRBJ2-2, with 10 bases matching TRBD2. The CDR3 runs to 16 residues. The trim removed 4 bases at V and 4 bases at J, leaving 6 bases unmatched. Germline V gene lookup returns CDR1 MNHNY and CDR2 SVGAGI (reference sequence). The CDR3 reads CASSSSGSRITGELFF. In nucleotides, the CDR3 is TGTGCCAGCAGTTCTAGCGGGAGTCGAATCACCGGGGAGCTGTTTTTT.

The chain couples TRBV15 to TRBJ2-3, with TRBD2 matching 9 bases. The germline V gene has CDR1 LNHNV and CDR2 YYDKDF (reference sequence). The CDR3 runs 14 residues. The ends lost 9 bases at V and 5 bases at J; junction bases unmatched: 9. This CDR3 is CATQGLAVRDTQYF. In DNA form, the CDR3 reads TGTGCCACGCAGGGACTAGCCGTCCGAGATACGCAGTATTTT.

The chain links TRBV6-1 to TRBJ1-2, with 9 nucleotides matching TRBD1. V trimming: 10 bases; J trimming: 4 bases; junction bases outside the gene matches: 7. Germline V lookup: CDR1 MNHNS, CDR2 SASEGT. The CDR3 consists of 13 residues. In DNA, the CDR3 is TGTGCCACCCCCTACAGGGGGCTCTATGGCTACACCTTC. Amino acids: CATPYRGLYGYTF.